The 8 T cell receptor beta chains listed next were all sequenced from one sample in a study of shared clonotypes between healthy human individuals. The protocol was immunoSEQ multiplex PCR, while the TCRdb copy is restricted to in-frame clones and leaves out a portion. The table has approximately 940,000 clones, more than 75% seen once. The specimen sequenced was memory CD4+ T cells sorted from blood. Stated subset: CD45RA-negative fraction. The receptors derive from a man between 18 and 29 years old in good health.

The V gene is TRBV2, the J gene TRBJ1-5, with D tentatively TRBD1 (5 bases). Germline lookup yields CDR1 SNHLY and CDR2 FYNNEI. The CDR3 loop spans 15 amino acids. V was shortened by 3 bases and J by 1 base, with 10 bases between the two germline ends. The CDR3 DNA reads as TGTGCCAGCAGTGAGGGGCCGGGGAGCAATCAGCCCCAGCATTTT. It yields the protein CASSEGPGSNQPQHF.

The rearrangement uses TRBV7-2 and TRBJ2-5, with 9 bases aligning to TRBD2. The trim removed 5 bases at V and 2 bases at J, leaving 6 bases unmatched. The CDR3 loop spans 15 amino acids. Germline lookup yields CDR1 SGHTA and CDR2 FQGNSA. The CDR3 region is CASSHKREVQETQYF. The CDR3 DNA reads TGTGCCAGCAGCCATAAGCGGGAGGTACAAGAGACCCAGTACTTC.

The chain carries TRBV5-8 and TRBJ1-1, with D unresolved. The CDR3 consists of 15 residues. The V end was cut by 0 bases, the J end by 0 bases, with 9 bases between. The germline gives CDR1 SGHTS, CDR2 YDEGEE. DNA for the CDR3: TGTGCCAGCAGCTTGGGGTTTGGGGTGAACACTGAAGCTTTCTTT. Amino acids: CASSLGFGVNTEAFF. The variable domain in full, completed from reference TRBV5-8 and TRBJ1-1, reads EAGVTQSPTHLIKTRGQQATLRCSPISGHTSVYWYQQALGLGLQFLLWYDEGEERNRGNFPPRFSGRQFPNYSSELNVNALELEDSALYLCASSLGFGVNTEAFFGQGTRLTVV.

The V call is TRBV7-2, the J call TRBJ2-1; TRBD2 is a possible D gene (6 bases). In germline, CDR1 is SGHTA, CDR2 FQGNSA. V lost 0 bases to trimming and J lost 9 bases, with 12 bases between them. The length of the CDR3 is 14 residues. The CDR3 protein is CASSLAGGKREQFF. The DNA for the CDR3 is TGTGCCAGCAGCTTAGCGGGAGGTAAGCGTGAGCAGTTCTTC.

V is TRBV5-1 and J is TRBJ1-4; 9 bases line up with TRBD1. From germline, CDR1 is SGHRS and CDR2 YFSETQ. V was clipped by 0 bases and J by 7 bases; unmatched bases: 4. CDR3 size: 15 residues. CDR3 amino acids: CASSLDGTGTEKLFF. The CDR3 nucleotides read TGCGCCAGCAGCTTGGATGGGACAGGGACTGAAAAACTGTTTTTT. Based on the CDR3 plus reference TRBV5-1 and TRBJ1-4, the full variable domain is KAGVTQTPRYLIKTRGQQVTLSCSPISGHRSVSWYQQTPGQGLQFLFEYFSETQRNKGNFPGRFSGRQFSNSRSEMNVSTLELGDSALYLCASSLDGTGTEKLFFGSGTQLSVL.

J is TRBJ1-2 and V is TRBV9; the D is unclear. Trimming took 0 bases from V and 0 from J, leaving 15 bases between them. Germline CDR1 SGDLS, CDR2 YYNGEE. This CDR3 is 17 amino acids long. The CDR3 DNA reads TGTGCCAGCAGCGTAGCTACAGTGCCGTTAGCTAACTATGGCTACACCTTC. This gives the protein CASSVATVPLANYGYTF.

V and J are TRBV28 and TRBJ1-2, with 7 bases fitting TRBD1. Germline lookup yields CDR1 MDHEN and CDR2 SYDVKM. V shed 6 bases and J 3 bases; nucleotides not matched to a gene: 4. This CDR3 region has 13 residues. CDR3 bases: TGTGCCAGCAGAATCGGGACAGACTATGGCTACACCTTC. It encodes CASRIGTDYGYTF.

The chain recombines TRBV18 with TRBJ1-2, with 7 positions matching TRBD1. Trimming took 4 bases from V and 3 from J; bases not matched to a gene: 5. This CDR3 region has 14 residues. Germline CDR1 is KGHSH and CDR2 is LQKENI. The DNA of the CDR3 is TGTGCCAGCTCACTCACAGGGGCGGACTATGGCTACACCTTC. Its translation: CASSLTGADYGYTF.